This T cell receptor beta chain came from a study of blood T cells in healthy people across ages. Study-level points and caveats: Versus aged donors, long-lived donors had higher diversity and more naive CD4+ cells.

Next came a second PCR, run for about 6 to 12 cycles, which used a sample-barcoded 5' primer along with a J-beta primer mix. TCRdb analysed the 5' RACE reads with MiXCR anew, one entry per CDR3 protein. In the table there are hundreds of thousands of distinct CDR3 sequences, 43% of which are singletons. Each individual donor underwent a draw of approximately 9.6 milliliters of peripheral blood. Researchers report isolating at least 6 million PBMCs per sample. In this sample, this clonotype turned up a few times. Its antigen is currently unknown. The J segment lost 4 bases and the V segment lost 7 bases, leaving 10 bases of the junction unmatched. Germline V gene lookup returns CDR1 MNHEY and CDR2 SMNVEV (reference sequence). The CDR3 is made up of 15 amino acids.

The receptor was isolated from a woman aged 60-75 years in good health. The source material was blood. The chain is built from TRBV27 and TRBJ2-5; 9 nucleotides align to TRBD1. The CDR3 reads CASTRKTGGRETQYF. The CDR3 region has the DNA TGTGCCAGCACTAGAAAAACAGGGGGCAGAGAGACCCAGTACTTC.